This TCR beta chain stems from a study of T cell responses to AZD1222 COVID-19 vaccine. Points from the study as a whole: The reported proportion of spike-specific TCRs targeting unmutated variant regions was nearly half. Distributed over spike, vaccine-associated CD4 TCRs predominated at 160-218 and 743-854. AZD1222 recipients seropositive at baseline numbered only six or seven.

The CDR3 sequence is 15 residues long. V was cut by 3 bases and J by 6 bases, with 18 bases left in between. Germline V gives CDR1 SGDLS, CDR2 YYNGEE. A remark on this clone: No antigen is known for it.

Sequencing was performed with immunoSEQ multiplex PCR; in TCRdb, only in-frame clones are kept and a portion is missing. The data contain 100,000 to 150,000 clones, approximately 90% of them singletons. The receptor was derived from an adult in good health. The chain has TRBV9 and TRBJ1-1; D possibly corresponds to TRBD1 (6 bases). Specimen: peripheral blood, collected on day 0 of AZD1222 vaccination. CDR3 DNA sequence: TGTGCCAGCAGCGCACGGGACACCCGGAGTTCTGAAGCTTTCTTT. Its protein product is CASSARDTRSSEAFF.